These 24 T cell receptor beta chains originate from one sample sequenced in a study of T cell responses to AZD1222 COVID-19 vaccine. The table came from immunoSEQ multiplex PCR; TCRdb's copy has only in-frame clones and leaves some out. In the table there are about 86,000 clones, approximately 82% of which are singletons. The source material was peripheral blood, sampled on day 0 of AZD1222 vaccination. All receptors come from an adult in good health.

This clone has a single count. The gene calls are TRBV6-1 and TRBJ2-7; no clear D gene. The V end lost 3 bases, the J end lost 3 bases, and 15 bases lay between the germline ends. This CDR3 comprises 15 residues. Germline CDR1 MNHNS, CDR2 SASEGT. The CDR3 DNA reads as TGTGCCAGCAGTGATTACGGAAGACAAAGCTACGAGCAGTACTTC. Translation: CASSDYGRQSYEQYF.

This clone was counted once. J is TRBJ1-2 and V is TRBV19, with D uncertain. CDR3 length: 14 amino acids. Trimming stripped 5 bases from V and 4 bases from J, with 14 bases between. Germline loops: CDR1 LNHDA, CDR2 SQIVND (reference sequence). The chain's CDR3 is CASSLTGPFYGYTF. The DNA of the CDR3 is TGTGCCAGTAGTCTCACCGGGCCATTCTATGGCTACACCTTC.

This chain uses TRBV27 with TRBJ2-1; perhaps TRBD2 as D (6 bases). The CDR3 is 11 amino acids. Trimming took 8 bases from V and 9 from J, leaving 11 bases between them. Germline-derived CDR1 and CDR2 are MNHEY and SMNVEV (reference sequence). The CDR3 DNA reads as TGTGCCAGCCGGGGGATGGGTGAGCAGTTCTTC. Protein product: CASRGMGEQFF.

This chain uses TRBV3-1 (or the pseudogene TRBV3-2) with TRBJ1-2; TRBD1 might be the D (5 bases). The CDR3 has 13 amino acids. Trimming pared 10 bases from V and 8 bases from J, leaving 20 bases between. Germline CDR1 and CDR2: LGHDT and YNNKEL (reference sequence). CDR3 loop: CATQGASSGGYTF. Here the CDR3 DNA reads TGTGCCACACAAGGGGCGTCGTCCGGCGGCTACACCTTC.

The chain couples TRBV6-5 to TRBJ2-7, with TRBD1 identical over 9 bases. Germline assignment: CDR1 MNHEY and CDR2 SVGAGI. The ends lost 2 bases at V and 5 bases at J; junction bases unmatched: 7. The CDR3 covers 15 residues. CDR3 DNA: TGTGCCAGCAGTTACACAACAGGGGGCTACAACGAGCAGTACTTC. This codes for CASSYTTGGYNEQYF.

The V gene is TRBV10-3, the J gene TRBJ1-5; a weak D match, TRBD1 (5 bases). The V gene's germline CDR1 is ENHRY and CDR2 SYGVKD. This CDR3 is built from 15 residues. V was pared by 3 bases and J by 7 bases, with 16 bases between. The CDR3, as DNA: TGTGCCATCAGTGATGAGGGCAGGGTAGACCAGCCCCAGCATTTT. This translates into CAISDEGRVDQPQHF.

The V gene is TRBV30, the J gene TRBJ2-3; the match to TRBD2 covers 11 bases. V was clipped by 3 bases and J by 6 bases; unmatched bases: 11. Per the germline V gene, CDR1 is GTSNPN and CDR2 is SVGIG (reference sequence). This CDR3 has 16 amino acids. The CDR3: CAWRGLAGGMADTQYF. CDR3 coding DNA: TGTGCCTGGAGAGGATTAGCGGGAGGGATGGCGGATACGCAGTATTTT.

This clone has more than one count but fewer than ten. This chain uses TRBV11-2 with TRBJ2-7, with D maybe TRBD1 (5 bases). The CDR3 loop spans 15 amino acids. Deletions cut 6 bases from V and 3 bases from J, with 18 bases between. Germline lookup yields CDR1 SGHAT and CDR2 FQNNGV. The CDR3, as DNA: TGTGCCAGCAGACACACCGCCCGACAGTACTACGAGCAGTACTTC. Its translation: CASRHTARQYYEQYF.

The V call is TRBV4-3, the J call TRBJ2-1, with D perhaps matching TRBD2 (5 bases). The CDR3 consists of 13 residues. Trimming removed 3 bases at V and 7 bases at J, with 10 bases between. Germline values: CDR1 LGHNA, CDR2 YSLEER. CDR3 residues: CASSHPSSNEQFF. The DNA of the CDR3 is TGCGCCAGCAGCCACCCTAGCTCAAATGAGCAGTTCTTC.

This chain links TRBV7-9 with TRBJ1-4; D unresolved. The V and J ends lost 5 bases and 4 bases respectively, with 11 bases between them. CDR1 is SEHNR and CDR2 is FQNEAQ in the germline V gene (reference sequence). The CDR3 has 14 amino acids. This chain's CDR3 is CASSPTNNNEKLFF. The DNA of the CDR3 is TGTGCCAGCAGCCCCACCAACAATAATGAAAAACTGTTTTTT.

The gene calls are TRBV6-4 and TRBJ2-5; TRBD2 is a possible D gene (6 bases). Germline assignment: CDR1 MRHNA and CDR2 SNTAGT. V was clipped by 0 bases and J by 1 base, with 9 bases between them. The CDR3 runs to 15 residues. The CDR3 protein is CASSDSGGRQETQYF. The CDR3 nucleotides are TGTGCCAGCAGTGACTCGGGGGGTCGCCAAGAGACCCAGTACTTC.

CDR3 bases: TGTGCCAGTGCAAGGGCAGGGGAGACCCAGTACTTC. It yields the protein CASARAGETQYF. The gene calls are TRBV6-5 and TRBJ2-5, with D maybe TRBD1 (5 bases). The CDR3 consists of 12 residues. V was trimmed by 9 bases and J by 5 bases, leaving 13 bases between them. Per germline, CDR1 MNHEY and CDR2 SVGAGI.

The rearrangement links TRBV27 to TRBJ2-7, with D perhaps given as TRBD1 or TRBD2 (5 bases each). V lost 6 bases, J lost 7 bases, and 19 bases lay in between. Germline V lookup: CDR1 MNHEY, CDR2 SMNVEV (reference sequence). This CDR3 region has 14 residues. The CDR3 spells CASRRRASSGEQYF. The CDR3, as DNA: TGTGCCAGCAGACGCAGGGCCAGCTCGGGGGAGCAGTACTTC.

This clone was detected only once. The genes are TRBV2 and TRBJ1-3; the match to TRBD1 covers 7 bases. The V gene end was trimmed by 6 bases and the J gene end by 7 bases; junction bases not matched to a gene: 9. Germline V lookup: CDR1 SNHLY, CDR2 FYNNEI. The CDR3 extends over 14 amino acids. The CDR3 loop reads CASRMDRYPNTIYF. CDR3 nucleotides: TGTGCCAGCAGGATGGACAGGTATCCCAACACCATATATTTT.

The J gene is TRBJ1-4, the V gene TRBV7-6; D not certain. V lost 4 bases and J lost 7, with 7 bases in between. The CDR3 sequence is 12 residues long. Germline V gene sequence: CDR1 SGHVS, CDR2 FNYEAQ. CDR3 sequence reads: CASSSSREKLFF. CDR3 nucleotides: TGTGCCAGCAGCTCATCCCGTGAAAAACTGTTTTTT.

A single count supports this clone. This rearrangement joins TRBV29-1 to TRBJ1-3; TRBD1 matches at 9 bases. Germline CDR1 is SQVTM and CDR2 is ANQGSEA. V was pared by 4 bases and J by 6 bases, with 7 bases of the junction left unmatched. This CDR3 comprises 14 residues. The CDR3 nucleotides are TGCAGCGTTGGTCCGGGACAGGGAGAAAACACCATATATTTT. This encodes CSVGPGQGENTIYF.

This sequence joins TRBV6-2 or TRBV6-3 and TRBJ2-1, with D possibly TRBD1 on 6 matching bases. Trimming pared 4 bases from V and 3 bases from J, leaving 13 bases between. This CDR3 region has 15 residues. Looked up from germline, CDR1 is MNHEY and CDR2 is SVGEGT. CDR3 protein: CASSSFDRSYNEQFF. CDR3 DNA: TGTGCCAGCAGTTCCTTCGACAGGAGCTACAATGAGCAGTTCTTC.

This chain joins TRBV7-8 and TRBJ2-5, with no clear D. Germline-derived CDR1 and CDR2 are SGHVS and FQNEAQ. V was pared by 5 bases and J by 2 bases, with 9 bases between. CDR3 length equals 13 residues. The CDR3 region is CASSHRNQETQYF. Written as DNA, the CDR3 is TGTGCCAGCAGCCACAGAAATCAAGAGACCCAGTACTTC.

This sequence joins TRBV29-1 and TRBJ2-3; D uncertain. The germline CDR1 and CDR2 sequences are SQVTM and ANQGSEA. Trimming shortened V by 3 bases and J by 0 bases, and 10 bases separated the two germline ends. The CDR3 has 14 residues. In DNA, the CDR3 is TGCAGCGTTGAGCTGGGCGCGAGCACAGATACGCAGTATTTT. Its translation is CSVELGASTDTQYF.

The J gene is TRBJ2-7, the V gene TRBV5-1; no clear D. Trimming shortened V by 4 bases and J by 7 bases, and 15 bases separated the two germline ends. The CDR3 is 13 residues long. Germline assignment: CDR1 SGHRS and CDR2 YFSETQ. This CDR3 reads CASSAGAPREQYF. The CDR3 region has the DNA TGCGCCAGCAGCGCAGGAGCCCCACGGGAGCAGTACTTC.

V and J are TRBV6-2 or TRBV6-3 and TRBJ1-2; possible D gene TRBD1, 6 bases. Trimming pared 6 bases from V and 7 bases from J, leaving 18 bases between. The CDR3 is 14 amino acids. In germline, CDR1 is MNHEY, CDR2 SVGEGT. The CDR3 loop reads CASSLQGPEGGYTF. As DNA, the CDR3 is TGTGCCAGCAGCCTCCAGGGGCCAGAAGGTGGCTACACCTTC.

This clone was recorded only once. This rearrangement joins TRBV5-8 to TRBJ1-1, with D unclear. Germline V gene data show CDR1 as SGHTS and CDR2 as YDEGEE. The CDR3 is 13 amino acids. Trimming shortened V by 0 bases and J by 3 bases, and 6 bases separated the two germline ends. CDR3 in DNA: TGTGCCAGCAGCTTGGCCTACTACACTGAAGCTTTCTTT. Translating gives CASSLAYYTEAFF.

This chain links TRBV28 with TRBJ1-2; TRBD1 aligns across 10 bases. Germline V gene sequence: CDR1 MDHEN, CDR2 SYDVKM. V lost 6 bases to trimming and J lost 6 bases; unmatched junction nucleotides: 7. This CDR3 has 14 residues. Here the CDR3 reads CASRMTGGADGYTF. In nucleotides, the CDR3 is TGTGCCAGCAGGATGACAGGGGGCGCCGATGGCTACACCTTC.

The genes are TRBV7-9 and TRBJ2-2, with 8 bases matching TRBD1. Germline V gene lookup returns CDR1 SEHNR and CDR2 FQNEAQ (reference sequence). Trimming took 3 bases from V and 7 from J; bases not matched to a gene: 7. The CDR3 spans 15 residues. The CDR3 nucleotides are TGTGCCAGCAGCTTTTTGACAGGGGTCAGCGGGGAGCTGTTTTTT. Its translation: CASSFLTGVSGELFF.